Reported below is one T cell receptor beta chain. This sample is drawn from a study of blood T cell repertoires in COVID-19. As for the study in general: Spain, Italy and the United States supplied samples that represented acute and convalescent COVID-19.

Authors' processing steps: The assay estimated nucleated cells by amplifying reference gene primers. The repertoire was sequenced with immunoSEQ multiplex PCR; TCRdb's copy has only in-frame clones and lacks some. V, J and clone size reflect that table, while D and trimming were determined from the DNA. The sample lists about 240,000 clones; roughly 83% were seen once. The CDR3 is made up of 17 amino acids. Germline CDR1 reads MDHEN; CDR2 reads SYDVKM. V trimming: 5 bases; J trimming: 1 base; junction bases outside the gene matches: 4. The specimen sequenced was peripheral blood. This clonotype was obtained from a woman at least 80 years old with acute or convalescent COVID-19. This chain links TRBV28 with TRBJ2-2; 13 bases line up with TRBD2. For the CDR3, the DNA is TGTGCCAGCAGTCTGACTAGCGGGGGGTGGAACACCGGGGAGCTGTTTTTT. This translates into CASSLTSGGWNTGELFF.